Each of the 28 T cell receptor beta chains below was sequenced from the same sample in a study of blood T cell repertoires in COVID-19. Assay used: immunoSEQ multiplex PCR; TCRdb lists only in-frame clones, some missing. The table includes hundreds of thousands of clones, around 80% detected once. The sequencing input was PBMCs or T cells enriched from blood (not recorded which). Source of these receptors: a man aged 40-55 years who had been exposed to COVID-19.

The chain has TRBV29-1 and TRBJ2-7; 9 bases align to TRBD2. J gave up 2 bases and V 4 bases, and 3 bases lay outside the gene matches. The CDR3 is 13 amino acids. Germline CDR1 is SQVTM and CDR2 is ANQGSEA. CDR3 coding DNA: TGCAGCGTTGGGACTAGCGTGCCCTACGAGCAGTACTTC. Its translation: CSVGTSVPYEQYF.

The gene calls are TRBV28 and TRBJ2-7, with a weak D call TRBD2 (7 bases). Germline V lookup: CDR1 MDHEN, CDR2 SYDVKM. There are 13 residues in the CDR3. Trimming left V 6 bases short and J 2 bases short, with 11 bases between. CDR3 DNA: TGTGCCAGCAGCCTCGGGGGGCCCTACGAGCAGTACTTC. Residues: CASSLGGPYEQYF.

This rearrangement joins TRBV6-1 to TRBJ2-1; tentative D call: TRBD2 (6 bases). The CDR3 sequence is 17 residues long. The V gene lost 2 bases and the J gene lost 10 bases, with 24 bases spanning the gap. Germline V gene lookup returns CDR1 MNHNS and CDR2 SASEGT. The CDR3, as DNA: TGTGCCAGCAGTGAAACGTCTAGCGCCATTAGGGCCGTGGAGCAGTTCTTC. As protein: CASSETSSAIRAVEQFF.

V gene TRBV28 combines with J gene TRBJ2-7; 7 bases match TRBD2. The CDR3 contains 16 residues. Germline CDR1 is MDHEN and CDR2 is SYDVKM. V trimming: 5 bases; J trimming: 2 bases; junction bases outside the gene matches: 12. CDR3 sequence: CASSRSGTRGAYEQYF. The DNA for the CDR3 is TGTGCCAGCAGTCGAAGCGGGACCCGGGGGGCCTACGAGCAGTACTTC.

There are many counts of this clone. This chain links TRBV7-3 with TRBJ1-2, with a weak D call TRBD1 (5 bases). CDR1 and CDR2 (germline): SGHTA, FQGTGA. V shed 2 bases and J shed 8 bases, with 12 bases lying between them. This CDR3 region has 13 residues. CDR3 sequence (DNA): TGTGCCAGCAGCTTAGCGGGGGATATAGGCTACACCTTC. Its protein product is CASSLAGDIGYTF.

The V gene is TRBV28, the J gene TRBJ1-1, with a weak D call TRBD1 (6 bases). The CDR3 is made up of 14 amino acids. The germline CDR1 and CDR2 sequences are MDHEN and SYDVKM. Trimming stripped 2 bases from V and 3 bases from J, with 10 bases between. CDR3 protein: CASSLTGRDTEAFF. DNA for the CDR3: TGTGCCAGCAGTTTAACAGGGAGGGACACTGAAGCTTTCTTT.

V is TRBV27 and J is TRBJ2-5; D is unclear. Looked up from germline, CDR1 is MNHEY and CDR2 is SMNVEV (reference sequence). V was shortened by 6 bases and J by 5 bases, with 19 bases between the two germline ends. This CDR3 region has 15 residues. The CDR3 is CASSPYPPGWETQYF. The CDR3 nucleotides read TGTGCCAGCAGCCCTTACCCCCCGGGTTGGGAGACCCAGTACTTC.

DNA for the CDR3: TGCGCCAGCAGCCAAGATCAATACAGGGGGTGGGACACTGAAGCTTTCTTT. Its protein product is CASSQDQYRGWDTEAFF. The V gene is TRBV4-1, the J gene TRBJ1-1, with 8 bases that match TRBD1. This CDR3 comprises 17 residues. V shed 0 bases, J shed 3 bases, and the junction held 9 bases outside the gene matches. Germline V CDR1 and CDR2: MGHRA, YSYEKL.

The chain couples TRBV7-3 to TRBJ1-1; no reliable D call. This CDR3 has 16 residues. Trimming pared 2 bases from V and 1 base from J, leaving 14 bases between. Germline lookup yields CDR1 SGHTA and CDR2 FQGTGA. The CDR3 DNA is TGTGCCAGCAGCTTAGGGAGAACTGGATCGAACACTGAAGCTTTCTTT. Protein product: CASSLGRTGSNTEAFF.

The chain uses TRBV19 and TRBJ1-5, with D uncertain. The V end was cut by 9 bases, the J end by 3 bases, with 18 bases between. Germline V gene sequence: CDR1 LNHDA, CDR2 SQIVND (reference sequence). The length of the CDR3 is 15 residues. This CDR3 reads CASSARRTLNQPQHF. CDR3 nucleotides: TGTGCCAGCTCGGCGAGGCGCACGCTCAATCAGCCCCAGCATTTT.

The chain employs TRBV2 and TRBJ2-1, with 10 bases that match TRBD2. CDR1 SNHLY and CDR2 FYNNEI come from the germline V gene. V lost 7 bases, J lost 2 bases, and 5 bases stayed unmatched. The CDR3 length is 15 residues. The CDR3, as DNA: TGTGCCAGCACCCTAACTAGCGGGGCCTACAATGAGCAGTTCTTC. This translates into CASTLTSGAYNEQFF.

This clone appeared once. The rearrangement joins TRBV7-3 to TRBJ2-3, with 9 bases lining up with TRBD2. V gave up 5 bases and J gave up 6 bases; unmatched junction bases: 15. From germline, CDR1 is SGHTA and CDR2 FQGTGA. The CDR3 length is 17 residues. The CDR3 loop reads CASSPFGREGLLDTQYF. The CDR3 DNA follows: TGTGCCAGCAGCCCCTTTGGGCGGGAGGGCCTTTTGGATACGCAGTATTTT.

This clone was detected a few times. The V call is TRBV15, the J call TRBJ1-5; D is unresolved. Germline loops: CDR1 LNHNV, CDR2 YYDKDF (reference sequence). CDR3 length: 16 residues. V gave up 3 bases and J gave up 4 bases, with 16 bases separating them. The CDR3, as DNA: TGTGCCACCAGCAGGACCCCGGGGAGCTCAAATCAGCCCCAGCATTTT. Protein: CATSRTPGSSNQPQHF.

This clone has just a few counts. CDR3 sequence (DNA): TGTGCCAGTAGTCATAAGGCAGGGGGCTACACCGGGGAGCTGTTTTTT. Translating gives CASSHKAGGYTGELFF. The J gene is TRBJ2-2, the V gene TRBV19; 8 nucleotides line up with TRBD1. The CDR3 contains 16 residues. Germline loops: CDR1 LNHDA, CDR2 SQIVND (reference sequence). V shed 5 bases, J shed 3 bases, and the junction held 8 bases outside the gene matches.

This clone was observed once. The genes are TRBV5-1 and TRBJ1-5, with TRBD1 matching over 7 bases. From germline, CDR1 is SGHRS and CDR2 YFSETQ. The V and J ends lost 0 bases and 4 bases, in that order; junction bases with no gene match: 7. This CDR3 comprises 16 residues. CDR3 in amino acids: CASSLAPRGTNQPQHF. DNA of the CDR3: TGCGCCAGCAGCTTGGCCCCCAGGGGGACAAATCAGCCCCAGCATTTT.

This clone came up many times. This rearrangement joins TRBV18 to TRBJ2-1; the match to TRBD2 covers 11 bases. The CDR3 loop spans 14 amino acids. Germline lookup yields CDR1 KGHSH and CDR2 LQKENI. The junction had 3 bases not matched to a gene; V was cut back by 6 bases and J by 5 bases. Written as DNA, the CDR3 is TGTGCCAGCTCGGCGGGACTAGCGGACAATGAGCAGTTCTTC. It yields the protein CASSAGLADNEQFF.

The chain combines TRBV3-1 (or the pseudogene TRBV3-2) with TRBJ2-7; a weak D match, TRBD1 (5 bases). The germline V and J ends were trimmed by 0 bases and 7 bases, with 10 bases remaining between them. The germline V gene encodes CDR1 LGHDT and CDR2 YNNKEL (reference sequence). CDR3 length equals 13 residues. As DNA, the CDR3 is TGTGCCAGCAGCCAAGATATTTCAGGGGAGCAGTACTTC. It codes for CASSQDISGEQYF.

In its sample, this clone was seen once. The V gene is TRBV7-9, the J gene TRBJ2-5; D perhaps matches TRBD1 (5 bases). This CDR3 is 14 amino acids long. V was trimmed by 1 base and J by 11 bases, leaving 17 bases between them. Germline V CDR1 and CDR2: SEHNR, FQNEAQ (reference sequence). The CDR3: CASSLGRVVHPQYF. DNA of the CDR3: TGTGCCAGCAGCTTAGGCAGGGTGGTGCATCCTCAGTACTTC.

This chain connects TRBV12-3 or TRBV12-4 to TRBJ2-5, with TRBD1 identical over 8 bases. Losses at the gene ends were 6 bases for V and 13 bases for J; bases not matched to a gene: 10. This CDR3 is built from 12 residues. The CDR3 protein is CASRGQGTASYF. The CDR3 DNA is TGTGCCAGCAGAGGACAGGGAACGGCGTCGTACTTC.

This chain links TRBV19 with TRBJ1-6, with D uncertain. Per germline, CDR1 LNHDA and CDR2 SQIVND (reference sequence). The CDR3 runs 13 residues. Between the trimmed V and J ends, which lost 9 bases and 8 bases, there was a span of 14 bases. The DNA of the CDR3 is TGTGCCAGCAGTTCCCACTTGGATTCACCCCTCCACTTT. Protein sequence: CASSSHLDSPLHF.

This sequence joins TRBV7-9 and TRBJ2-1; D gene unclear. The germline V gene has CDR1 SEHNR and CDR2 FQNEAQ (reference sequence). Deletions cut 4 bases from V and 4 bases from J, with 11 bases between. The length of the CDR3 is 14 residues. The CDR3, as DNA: TGTGCCAGCAGCTATCCGTCGAGATACAATGAGCAGTTCTTC. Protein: CASSYPSRYNEQFF.

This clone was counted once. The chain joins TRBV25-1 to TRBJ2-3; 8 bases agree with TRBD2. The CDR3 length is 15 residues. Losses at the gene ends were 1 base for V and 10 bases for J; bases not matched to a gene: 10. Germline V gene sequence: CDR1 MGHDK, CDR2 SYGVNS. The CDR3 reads CASSESGGRQSPQYF. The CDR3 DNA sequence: TGTGCCAGCAGTGAATCGGGGGGGAGGCAGAGTCCGCAGTATTTT.

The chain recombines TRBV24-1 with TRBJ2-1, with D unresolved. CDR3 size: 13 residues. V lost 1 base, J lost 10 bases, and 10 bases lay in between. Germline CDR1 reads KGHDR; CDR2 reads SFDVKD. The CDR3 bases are TGTGCCACCAGTGATTTTGGGCTCGAAGAGCAGTTCTTC. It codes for CATSDFGLEEQFF.

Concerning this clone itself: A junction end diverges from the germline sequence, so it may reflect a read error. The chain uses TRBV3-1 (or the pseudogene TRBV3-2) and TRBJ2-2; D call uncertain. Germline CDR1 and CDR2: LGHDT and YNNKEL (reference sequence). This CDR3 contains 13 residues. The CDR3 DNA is TGTGCCAGCAGTCAAGAGGCGGTCGGGGAGCTGTTTTTT. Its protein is CASSQEAVGELFF.

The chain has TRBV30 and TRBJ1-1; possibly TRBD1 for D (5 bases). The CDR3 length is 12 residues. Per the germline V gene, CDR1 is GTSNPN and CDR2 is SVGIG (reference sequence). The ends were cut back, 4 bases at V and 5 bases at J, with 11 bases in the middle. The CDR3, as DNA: TGTGCCTGGACCAGGGTGGGGACTGAAGCTTTCTTT. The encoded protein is CAWTRVGTEAFF. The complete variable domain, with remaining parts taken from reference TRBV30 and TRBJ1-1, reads SQTIHQWPATLVQPVGSPLSLECTVEGTSNPNLYWYRQAAGRGLQLLFYSVGIGQISSEVPQNLSASRPQDRQFILSSKKLLLSDSGFYLCAWTRVGTEAFFGQGTRLTVV.

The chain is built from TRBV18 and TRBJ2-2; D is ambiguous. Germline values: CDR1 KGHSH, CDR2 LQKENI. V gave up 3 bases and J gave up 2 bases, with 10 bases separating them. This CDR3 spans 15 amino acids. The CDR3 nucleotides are TGTGCCAGCTCACCTGACACCTACAACACCGGGGAGCTGTTTTTT. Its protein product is CASSPDTYNTGELFF.

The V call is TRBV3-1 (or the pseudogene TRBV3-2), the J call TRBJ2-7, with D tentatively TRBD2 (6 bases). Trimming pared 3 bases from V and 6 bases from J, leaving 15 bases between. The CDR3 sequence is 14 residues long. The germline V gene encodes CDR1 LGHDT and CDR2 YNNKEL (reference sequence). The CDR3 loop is CASSQGLALVEQYF. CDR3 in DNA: TGTGCCAGCAGCCAGGGGCTAGCGCTTGTCGAGCAGTACTTC.

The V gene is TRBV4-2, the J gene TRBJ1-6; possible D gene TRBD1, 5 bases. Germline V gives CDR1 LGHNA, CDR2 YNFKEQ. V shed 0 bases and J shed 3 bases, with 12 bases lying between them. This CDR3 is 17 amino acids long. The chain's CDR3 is CASSQDRWGGYNSPLHF. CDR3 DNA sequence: TGTGCCAGCAGCCAAGATCGATGGGGGGGCTATAATTCACCCCTCCACTTT.